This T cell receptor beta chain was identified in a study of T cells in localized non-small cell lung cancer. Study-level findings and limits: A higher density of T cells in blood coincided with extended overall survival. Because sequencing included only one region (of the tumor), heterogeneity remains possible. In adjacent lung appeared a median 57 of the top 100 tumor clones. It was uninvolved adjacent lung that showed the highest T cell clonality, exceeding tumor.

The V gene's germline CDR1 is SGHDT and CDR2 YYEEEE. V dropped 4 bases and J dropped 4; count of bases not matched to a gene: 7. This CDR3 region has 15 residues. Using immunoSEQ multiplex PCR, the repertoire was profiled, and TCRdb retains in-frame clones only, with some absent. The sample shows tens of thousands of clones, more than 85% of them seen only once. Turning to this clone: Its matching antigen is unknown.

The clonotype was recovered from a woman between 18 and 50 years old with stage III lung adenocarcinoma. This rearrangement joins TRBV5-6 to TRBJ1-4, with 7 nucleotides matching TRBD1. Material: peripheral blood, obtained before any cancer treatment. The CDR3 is CASSRKGGNNEKLFF. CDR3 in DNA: TGTGCCAGCAGCCGAAAAGGGGGCAATAATGAAAAACTGTTTTTT. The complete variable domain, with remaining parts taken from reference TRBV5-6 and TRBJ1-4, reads DAGVTQSPTHLIKTRGQQVTLRCSPKSGHDTVSWYQQALGQGPQFIFQYYEEEERQRGNFPDRFSGHQFPNYSSELNVNALLLGDSALYLCASSRKGGNNEKLFFGSGTQLSVL.